This T cell receptor beta chain was profiled in a study of blood T cell repertoires in COVID-19. Looking at the study overall: Sample material is recorded as cDNA or gDNA derived from T cells, B-cell-depleted T cells, or PBMCs.

This table comes from immunoSEQ multiplex PCR, and its TCRdb copy is limited to in-frame clones, with some not included. The table records a few hundred thousand clones, 85% to 90% of them present only once. J was trimmed by 6 bases and V by 2 bases; bases with no gene match: 10. CDR3 length: 16 amino acids. Germline values: CDR1 SGHDT, CDR2 YYEEEE. Clinical history reported by participants formed the basis on which cohorts were assigned. Each exposed participant met a COVID-19 case in the 2 weeks preceding study entry. This TCR came from a woman in her forties or fifties who had been exposed to COVID-19. The sequencing input was PBMCs or T cells enriched from blood (not recorded which). The V and J genes are TRBV5-6 and TRBJ2-2; TRBD2 aligns across 7 bases. In DNA form, the CDR3 reads TGTGCCAGCAGCTTTTCTAGCGGCTTTAGTCCCGGGGAGCTGTTTTTT. Protein: CASSFSSGFSPGELFF.